This TCR beta chain was profiled in a study of blood T cell repertoires in COVID-19. Study background: The cDNA or gDNA used as material had been derived from T cells, B-cell-depleted T cells, or PBMCs.

V lost 3 bases and J lost 5, with 10 bases in between. The germline V gene has CDR1 SNHLY and CDR2 FYNNEI. The CDR3 is 13 amino acids. As processed by the authors: Nucleated cell number was recorded as an estimate derived from reference gene primer amplification. TCRdb's copy holds only in-frame clones and misses some; the assay was immunoSEQ multiplex PCR. D and trimming come from the DNA, and the V and J calls and clone size come from that table. The sample has about 40,000 clones, roughly 84% seen once. The V call is TRBV2, the J call TRBJ1-2; D call uncertain. The material sequenced was peripheral blood. This sequence originates from a man aged 50-60 years with active or convalescent COVID-19. The CDR3 DNA reads TGTGCCAGCAGTGACCGGTCCGATTATGGCTACACCTTC. Protein product: CASSDRSDYGYTF.